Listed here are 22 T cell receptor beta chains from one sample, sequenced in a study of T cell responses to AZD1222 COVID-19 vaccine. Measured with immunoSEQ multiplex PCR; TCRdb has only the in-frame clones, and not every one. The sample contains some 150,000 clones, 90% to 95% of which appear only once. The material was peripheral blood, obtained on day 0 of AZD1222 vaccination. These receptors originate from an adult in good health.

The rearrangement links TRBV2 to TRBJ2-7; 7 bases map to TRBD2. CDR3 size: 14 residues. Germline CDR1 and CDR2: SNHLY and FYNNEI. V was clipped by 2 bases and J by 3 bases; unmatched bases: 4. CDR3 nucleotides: TGTGCCAGCAGTGAACTAGCGGATAACTACGAGCAGTACTTC. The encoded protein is CASSELADNYEQYF.

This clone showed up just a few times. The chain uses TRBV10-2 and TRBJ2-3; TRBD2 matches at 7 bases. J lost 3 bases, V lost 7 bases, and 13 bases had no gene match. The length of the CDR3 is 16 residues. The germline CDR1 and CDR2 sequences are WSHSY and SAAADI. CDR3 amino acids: CASTQGMGRATDTQYF. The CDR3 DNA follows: TGCGCCAGCACCCAAGGGATGGGGAGGGCTACAGATACGCAGTATTTT.

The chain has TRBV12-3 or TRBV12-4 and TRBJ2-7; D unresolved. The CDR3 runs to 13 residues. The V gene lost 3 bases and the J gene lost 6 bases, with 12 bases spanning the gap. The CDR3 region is CASSFISGGEQYF. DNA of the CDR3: TGTGCCAGCAGTTTTATTTCAGGCGGCGAGCAGTACTTC.

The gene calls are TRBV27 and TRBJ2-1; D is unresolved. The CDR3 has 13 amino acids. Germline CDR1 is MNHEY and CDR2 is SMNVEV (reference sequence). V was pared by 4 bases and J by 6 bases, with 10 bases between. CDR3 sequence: CASSWGGPNEQFF. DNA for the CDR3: TGTGCCAGCAGTTGGGGTGGCCCCAATGAGCAGTTCTTC.

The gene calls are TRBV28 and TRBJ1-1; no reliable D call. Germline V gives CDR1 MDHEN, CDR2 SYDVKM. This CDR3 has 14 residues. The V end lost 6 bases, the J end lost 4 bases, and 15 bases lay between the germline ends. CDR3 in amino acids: CASSRWWGSTEAFF. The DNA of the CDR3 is TGTGCCAGCAGCCGCTGGTGGGGTTCCACTGAAGCTTTCTTT.

The CDR3 bases are TGTGCCTACCCTTACCTTAGGGGGTCTGAAGCTTTCTTT. Translation: CAYPYLRGSEAFF. The V gene is TRBV6-5, the J gene TRBJ1-1; possibly TRBD1 for D (6 bases). V was cut by 11 bases and J by 6 bases, with 19 bases left in between. The CDR3 covers 13 residues. Per germline, CDR1 MNHEY and CDR2 SVGAGI.

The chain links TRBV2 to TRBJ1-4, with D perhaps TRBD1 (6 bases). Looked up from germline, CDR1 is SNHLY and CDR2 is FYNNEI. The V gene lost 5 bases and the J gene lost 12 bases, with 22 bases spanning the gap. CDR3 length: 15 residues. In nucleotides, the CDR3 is TGTGCCAGCAGTCTGATCCCGACAGGCGGAAAAGAACTGTTTTTT. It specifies CASSLIPTGGKELFF.

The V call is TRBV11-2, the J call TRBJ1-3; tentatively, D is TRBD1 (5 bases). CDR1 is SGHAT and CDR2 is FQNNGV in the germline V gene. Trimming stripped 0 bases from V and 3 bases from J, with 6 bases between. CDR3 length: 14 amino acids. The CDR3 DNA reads TGTGCCAGCAGCTTAGACAGGGTTGGAAACACCATATATTTT. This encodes CASSLDRVGNTIYF.

CDR3 coding DNA: TGTGCCAGTAGAGGGGTCGGGGAGCTGTTTTTT. This translates into CASRGVGELFF. The chain couples TRBV6-5 to TRBJ2-2; the D gene could be TRBD1 or TRBD2 (5 bases each). V was pared by 9 bases and J by 7 bases, with 9 bases between. CDR3 length: 11 amino acids. The germline V gene has CDR1 MNHEY and CDR2 SVGAGI.

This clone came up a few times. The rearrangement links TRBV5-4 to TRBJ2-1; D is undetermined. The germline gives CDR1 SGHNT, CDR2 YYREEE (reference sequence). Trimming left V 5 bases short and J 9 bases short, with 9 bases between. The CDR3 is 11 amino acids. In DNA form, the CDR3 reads TGTGCCAGCAGGGAATCGGGTGAGCAGTTCTTC. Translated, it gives CASRESGEQFF.

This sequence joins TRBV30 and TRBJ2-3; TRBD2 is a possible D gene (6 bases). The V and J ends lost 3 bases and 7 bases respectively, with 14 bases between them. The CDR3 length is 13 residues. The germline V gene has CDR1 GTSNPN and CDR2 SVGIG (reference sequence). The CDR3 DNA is TGTGCCTGGAGCCCCGGGACTTTCAATACGCAGTATTTT. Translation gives CAWSPGTFNTQYF. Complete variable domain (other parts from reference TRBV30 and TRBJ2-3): SQTIHQWPATLVQPVGSPLSLECTVEGTSNPNLYWYRQAAGRGLQLLFYSVGIGQISSEVPQNLSASRPQDRQFILSSKKLLLSDSGFYLCAWSPGTFNTQYFGPGTRLTVL.

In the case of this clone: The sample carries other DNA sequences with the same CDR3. The CDR3 reads CASSVASYNEQFF. DNA for the CDR3: TGTGCCAGCAGCGTAGCCTCCTACAATGAGCAGTTCTTC. J is TRBJ2-1 and V is TRBV9; D gene uncertain. The CDR3 covers 13 residues. The V end lost 0 bases, the J end lost 0 bases, and 1 base lay between the germline ends. Germline V CDR1 and CDR2: SGDLS, YYNGEE.

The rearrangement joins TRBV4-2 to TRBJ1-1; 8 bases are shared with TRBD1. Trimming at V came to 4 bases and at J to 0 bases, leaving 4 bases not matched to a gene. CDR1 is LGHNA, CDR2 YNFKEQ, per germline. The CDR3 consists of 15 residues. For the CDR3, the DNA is TGTGCCAGCAGCCCAGGGGGCGGTTTGAACACTGAAGCTTTCTTT. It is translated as CASSPGGGLNTEAFF.

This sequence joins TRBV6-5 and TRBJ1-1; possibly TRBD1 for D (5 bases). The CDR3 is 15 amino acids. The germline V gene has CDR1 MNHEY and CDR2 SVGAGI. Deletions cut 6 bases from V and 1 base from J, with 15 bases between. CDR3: CASSPPRGANTEAFF. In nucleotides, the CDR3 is TGTGCCAGCAGCCCCCCCCGGGGCGCGAACACTGAAGCTTTCTTT.

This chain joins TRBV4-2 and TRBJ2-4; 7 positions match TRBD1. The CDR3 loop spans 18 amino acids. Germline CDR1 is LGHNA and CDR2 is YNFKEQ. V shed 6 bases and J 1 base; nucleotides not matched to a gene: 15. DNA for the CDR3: TGTGCCAGCAGACCCTCGGCCCCGGGACAGAGGGCCAAAAACATTCAGTACTTC. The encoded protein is CASRPSAPGQRAKNIQYF.

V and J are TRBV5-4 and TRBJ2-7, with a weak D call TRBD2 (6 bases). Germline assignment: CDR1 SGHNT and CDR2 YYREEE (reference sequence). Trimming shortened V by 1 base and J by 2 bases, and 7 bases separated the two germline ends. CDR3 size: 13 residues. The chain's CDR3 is CASSLWGAYEQYF. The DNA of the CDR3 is TGTGCCAGCAGCTTGTGGGGGGCCTACGAGCAGTACTTC. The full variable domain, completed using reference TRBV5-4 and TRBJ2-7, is ETGVTQSPTHLIKTRGQQVTLRCSSQSGHNTVSWYQQALGQGPQFIFQYYREEENGRGNFPPRFSGLQFPNYSSELNVNALELDDSALYLCASSLWGAYEQYFGPGTRLTVT.

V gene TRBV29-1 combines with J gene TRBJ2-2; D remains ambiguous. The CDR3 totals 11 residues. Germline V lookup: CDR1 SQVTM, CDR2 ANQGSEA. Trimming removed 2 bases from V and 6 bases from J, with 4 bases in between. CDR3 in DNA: TGCAGCGTTGAATCCCCCGGGGAGCTGTTTTTT. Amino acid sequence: CSVESPGELFF.

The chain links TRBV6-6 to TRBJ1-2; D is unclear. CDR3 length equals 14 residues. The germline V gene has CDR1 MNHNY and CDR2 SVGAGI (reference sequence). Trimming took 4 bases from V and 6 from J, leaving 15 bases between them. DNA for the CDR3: TGTGCCAGCAGTTTGAAAGGATACCAGGATGGCTACACCTTC. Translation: CASSLKGYQDGYTF.

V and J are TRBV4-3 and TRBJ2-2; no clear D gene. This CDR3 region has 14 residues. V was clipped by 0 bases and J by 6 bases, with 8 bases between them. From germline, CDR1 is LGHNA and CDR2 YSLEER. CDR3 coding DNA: TGCGCCAGCAGCCAAGATTTGGTGCCCGGGGAGCTGTTTTTT. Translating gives CASSQDLVPGELFF.

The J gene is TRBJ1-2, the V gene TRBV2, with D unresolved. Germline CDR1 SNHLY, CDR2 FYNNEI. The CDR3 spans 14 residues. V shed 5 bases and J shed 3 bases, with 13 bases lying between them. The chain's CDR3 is CASSKDGSDYGYTF. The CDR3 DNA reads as TGTGCCAGCAGTAAGGACGGGAGTGACTATGGCTACACCTTC.

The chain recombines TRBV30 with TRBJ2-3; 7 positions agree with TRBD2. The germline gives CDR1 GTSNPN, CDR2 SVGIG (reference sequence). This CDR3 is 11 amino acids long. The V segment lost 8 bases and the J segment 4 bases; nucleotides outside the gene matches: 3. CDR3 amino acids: CAPGRADTQYF. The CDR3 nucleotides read TGTGCCCCAGGGAGGGCAGATACGCAGTATTTT.

CDR3 protein: CASSSTGTDTEKLFF. As DNA, the CDR3 is TGTGCCAGCAGCTCGACCGGGACGGATACCGAAAAACTGTTTTTT. V is TRBV7-9 and J is TRBJ1-4; TRBD1 is a possible D gene (5 bases). V lost 4 bases and J 8 bases, leaving 17 bases between the germline ends. This CDR3 is 15 amino acids long. The germline gives CDR1 SEHNR, CDR2 FQNEAQ (reference sequence).